This T cell receptor beta chain was identified during a study of early T cells in non-severe SARS-CoV-2 infection. This clonotype was detected many times. The germline gives CDR1 SGHNT, CDR2 YYREEE (reference sequence). The CDR3 spans 13 residues. The V and J ends lost 3 bases and 7 bases respectively, with 8 bases between them. TCRdb reanalysed the 5' RACE reads using MiXCR and keeps one entry per CDR3 protein. Among about 43,000 distinct CDR3 sequences listed, roughly 10% were seen once. V is TRBV5-4 and J is TRBJ1-6, with a tentative D call TRBD1 (5 bases). Sequencing was done on a sample of whole blood. The origin of this receptor is an adult who was a healthcare worker with PCR-confirmed SARS-CoV-2 infection or an uninfected control (not recorded which). CDR3 in DNA: TGTGCCAGCAGCTGGGGGATCAATTCACCCCTCCACTTT. Protein sequence: CASSWGINSPLHF. The variable domain in full, completed from reference TRBV5-4 and TRBJ1-6, reads ETGVTQSPTHLIKTRGQQVTLRCSSQSGHNTVSWYQQALGQGPQFIFQYYREEENGRGNFPPRFSGLQFPNYSSELNVNALELDDSALYLCASSWGINSPLHFGNGTRLTVT.